This T cell receptor (beta chain) was retrieved from a study of T cells in Graves' hyperthyroidism and ophthalmopathy. The source of the PBMCs was approximately 9.5 ml of fresh peripheral blood. The CDR3 sequence is 13 residues long. After removal of 7 bases from V and 5 bases from J, the junction contained 4 bases not matched to a gene. The germline gives CDR1 LNHDA, CDR2 SQIVND (reference sequence). There were TCR beta CDR3 regions amplified from RNA transcripts. RT-PCR in the first round (using the HTBI primer set) targeted the TCR CDR3. MiXCR, run by TCRdb on the multiplex PCR reads, gives a single entry per CDR3 protein. In the table there are under 800,000 distinct CDR3 sequences, around 15% of which are singletons.

The sequenced sample was blood. The clonotype comes from a woman younger than 35 with Graves' hyperthyroidism. The genes are TRBV19 and TRBJ1-5; TRBD1 agrees at 8 bases. The CDR3 region has the DNA TGTGCCAGTACCCCGACAGGGGATCAGCCCCAGCATTTT. Amino acids: CASTPTGDQPQHF.